Listed below are T cell receptor beta chains from one sample, sequenced in a study of cytomegalovirus exposure and HLA in healthy donors. TCRdb's table, derived via immunoSEQ multiplex PCR, lists solely in-frame clones and lacks some. The table shows 65,000 to 85,000 clones, with just over 70% occurring only once. Sample: PBMCs. These receptors were taken from a man in his 60s in good health and CMV-seropositive. The CDR3 runs from the conserved cysteine through the conserved F or W. D genes are given only for firm matches. Clone size is shown for a subset of rows, as once, few, many or a class of expanded clone.

d_call	j_call	clone_size	v_call	cdr3_nt	cdr3_aa
.	TRBJ2-7	.	TRBV4-3	TGCGCCAGCAGCCAAGCCCACGGGACACCCTACGAGCAGTACTTC	CASSQAHGTPYEQYF
TRBD2	TRBJ2-3	.	TRBV9	TGTGCCAGCAGCGTAGTTCCTAGCGGGAGCTCAGATACGCAGTATTTT	CASSVVPSGSSDTQYF
.	TRBJ1-2	.	TRBV30	TGTGCCTTTTCGCTAGGGGGTTTGGGCTATGGCTACACCTTC	CAFSLGGLGYGYTF
TRBD2	TRBJ2-7	few	TRBV6-5	TGTGCCAGCAGCCCTTGGGGCGGGGGGGCCTACGAGCAGTACTTC	CASSPWGGGAYEQYF
TRBD1	TRBJ1-5	.	TRBV28	TGTGCCAGCACCTTAGGACAGGGAACACGGCCCCAGCATTTT	CASTLGQGTRPQHF
TRBD1	TRBJ2-6	few	TRBV5-8	TGTGCCAGCAGCTTGGGGACAGGCAGAACTGTTGGGGCCAACGTCCTGACTTTC	CASSLGTGRTVGANVLTF
.	TRBJ1-5	few	TRBV9	TGTGCCAGCAGCGCGGGACACGAGTTCAATCAGCCCCAGCATTTT	CASSAGHEFNQPQHF
TRBD2	TRBJ2-5	.	TRBV11-2	TGTGCCAGCAGGCCCGGGACTAGCGACGGTGGGACCCAGTACTTC	CASRPGTSDGGTQYF
.	TRBJ2-1	.	TRBV5-1	TGCGCCAGCAGCCCCTCGGGATTGTACAATGAGCAGTTCTTC	CASSPSGLYNEQFF
.	TRBJ1-5	.	TRBV7-2	TGTGCCAGCAGCTTGGGAGGGGTTCTCAATCAGCCCCAGCATTTT	CASSLGGVLNQPQHF
.	TRBJ2-2	.	TRBV5-1	TGCGCCAGCAGCTTACAGGGGAACACCGGGGAGCTGTTTTTT	CASSLQGNTGELFF
TRBD1	TRBJ1-1	.	TRBV10-3	TGTGCCATCTCTAGGGGGACAGTGAACACTGAAGCTTTCTTT	CAISRGTVNTEAFF
.	TRBJ1-6	few	TRBV11-3	TGTGCCAGCAGCTTATCAGGATTCTATAATTCACCCCTCCACTTT	CASSLSGFYNSPLHF
.	TRBJ1-1	.	TRBV30	TGTGCCTGGAGTCGGGGTGGCTACACTGAAGCTTTCTTT	CAWSRGGYTEAFF
.	TRBJ2-7	.	TRBV11-2	TGTGCCAGCAGCTTAAGGAGTAACTCCTACGAGCAGTACTTC	CASSLRSNSYEQYF
.	TRBJ2-3	once	TRBV2	TGTGCCAGCAGTGACTACCGGCTAGTTGGGACAGATACGCAGTATTTT	CASSDYRLVGTDTQYF
.	TRBJ2-7	few	TRBV7-9	TGTGCCAGCAGCTCGAGCCCCCTAACCTCCTACGAGCAGTACTTC	CASSSSPLTSYEQYF
TRBD2	TRBJ2-7	once	TRBV10-2	TGCGCCAGCAGTACTAGCGGGGGGTCCTACGAGCAGTACTTC	CASSTSGGSYEQYF
.	TRBJ1-2	few	TRBV4-1	TGCGCCAGCAGCCAAGTATCTGGCAGGACTAACTATGGCTACACCTTC	CASSQVSGRTNYGYTF
TRBD1	TRBJ1-1	.	TRBV7-9	TGTGCCAGCAGCCAAGGGACAGGGAGTTTTTACACTGAAGCTTTCTTT	CASSQGTGSFYTEAFF
TRBD1	TRBJ2-3	.	TRBV2	TGTGCCAGCAGCACTTTCACAGGGGGCGGAGATACGCAGTATTTT	CASSTFTGGGDTQYF
.	TRBJ2-5	.	TRBV5-1	TGCGCCAGCAGCCCGACCTCTAGACCAGGGGAGACGGAGACCCAGTACTTC	CASSPTSRPGETETQYF
TRBD2	TRBJ2-5	.	TRBV12-5	TGTGCTAGTGGTTTGGCAGGAGCGGGATTGGAGACCCAGTACTTC	CASGLAGAGLETQYF
.	TRBJ2-1	.	TRBV29-1	TGCAGCTCTTGGCAGGGCAATGAGCAGTTCTTC	CSSWQGNEQFF
TRBD1	TRBJ1-1	.	TRBV7-8	TGTGCCAGCAGCTTCCAGGGGGCTGGCACTGAAGCTTTCTTT	CASSFQGAGTEAFF
.	TRBJ2-7	.	TRBV5-1	TGCGCCAGCAGCTTGGAGGGAGGATACGAGCAGTACTTC	CASSLEGGYEQYF
TRBD2	TRBJ2-7	few	TRBV30	TGTGCCTGGGGGACTAGCAGCGAGCAGTACTTC	CAWGTSSEQYF
TRBD1	TRBJ2-5	.	TRBV7-9	TGTGCCAGCAGCCCGCCCCCCGACAGGGGCGAGTGGGAGACCCAGTACTTC	CASSPPPDRGEWETQYF
TRBD1	TRBJ1-2	.	TRBV6-6	TGTGCCGTCACGGACAGGGAGTTCTATGGCTACACCTTC	CAVTDREFYGYTF
.	TRBJ2-3	.	TRBV10-3	TGTGCCACTCAGGGCGCTGGCACAGATACGCAGTATTTT	CATQGAGTDTQYF
TRBD1	TRBJ2-5	.	TRBV28	TGTGCCAGCAGTTTCCCAGGGGGCCATGGGACCCAGTACTTC	CASSFPGGHGTQYF
.	TRBJ1-5	.	TRBV19	TGTGCCACCTCGGAGACAGGAAAAAATCAGCCCCAGCATTTT	CATSETGKNQPQHF
TRBD1	TRBJ1-4	.	TRBV5-4	TGTGCCAGCAGCACAGCCCGGGACAGGGGGCTCCAAACTAATGAAAAACTGTTTTTT	CASSTARDRGLQTNEKLFF
.	TRBJ2-3	.	TRBV5-8	TGTGCCAGCCTGAGGGGTCTGGACAGAAGCACAGATACGCAGTATTTT	CASLRGLDRSTDTQYF
TRBD2	TRBJ2-5	few	TRBV5-4	TGTGCCAGCAGCCCGACTAGCGGGAGGGCCCGGGAGACCCAGTACTTC	CASSPTSGRARETQYF
.	TRBJ1-1	.	TRBV30	TGTGCCTGGAGTGTCGTAGGAGTCAGGGGCACTGAAGCTTTCTTT	CAWSVVGVRGTEAFF
TRBD1	TRBJ2-7	.	TRBV6-1	TGTGCCAGCACTCCCGGGACAGCCTCCTACGAGCAGTACTTC	CASTPGTASYEQYF
.	TRBJ1-6	few	TRBV2	TGTGCCAGCAGTCCCGGGACACCAAATTCACCCCTCCACTTT	CASSPGTPNSPLHF
.	TRBJ1-5	.	TRBV6-5	TGTGCCAGCAGGCGGGTGGAGGGCAGCAATCAGCCCCAGCATTTT	CASRRVEGSNQPQHF
.	TRBJ2-1	.	TRBV10-1	TGCGCCAGCAGTGTCGCGGGAAGGTACAATGAGCAGTTCTTC	CASSVAGRYNEQFF
TRBD1	TRBJ1-4	once	TRBV4-3	TGCGCCGGCAGCCGGACAGGGGGCAATAATGAAAAACTGTTTTTT	CAGSRTGGNNEKLFF
.	TRBJ2-1	.	TRBV9	TGTGCCAGCAGCGTAGGGTCTAGCTCCAATGAGCAGTTCTTC	CASSVGSSSNEQFF
.	TRBJ2-2	.	TRBV28	TGTGCCTGTCGGGACTTGAACACCGGGGAGCTGTTTTTT	CACRDLNTGELFF
TRBD1	TRBJ2-2	.	TRBV7-9	TGTGCCAGCACCCTTCCGGGACAGGTTCCCGGGGAGCTGTTTTTT	CASTLPGQVPGELFF
.	TRBJ1-5	.	TRBV19	TGTGCCAGTAGTATAGCGCACGGTAGCAATCAGCCCCAGCATTTT	CASSIAHGSNQPQHF
.	TRBJ2-3	.	TRBV5-1	TGCGCCAGCAGCCCCTTAGCTACTAGCACAGATACGCAGTATTTT	CASSPLATSTDTQYF
TRBD2	TRBJ2-1	once	TRBV6-6	TGTGCCAGCAGGTCTAGCGGGAGGACGTTCTTC	CASRSSGRTFF
TRBD1	TRBJ1-1	once	TRBV2	TGTGCCGGACAGGTTAACAGAAGGACTGAAGCTTTCTTT	CAGQVNRRTEAFF
TRBD1	TRBJ2-7	.	TRBV25-1	TGTGCCAGCAGTCGACAGGGGTCCAACGAGCAGTACTTC	CASSRQGSNEQYF